Presented here are 19 T cell receptor beta chains from one specimen sequenced in a study of Graves' ophthalmopathy and Graves' hyperthyroidism. RNA transcripts served as template for amplifying TCR beta CDR3 sequences. The authors performed first-round RT-PCR with HTBI primers and then a second-round multiplex PCR. A single record per CDR3 protein comes from TCRdb applying MiXCR to the multiplex PCR reads. Of about 420,000 distinct CDR3 sequences in the sample, about 21% were seen once. Sample: peripheral blood. The receptors stem from a woman aged 18-29 years with stable Graves' hyperthyroidism.

The sample holds many counts of this clonotype. V gene TRBV20-1 combines with J gene TRBJ1-6, with 7 bases aligning to TRBD1. Germline-derived CDR1 and CDR2 are DFQATT and SNEGSKA (reference sequence). J lost 4 bases, V lost 3 bases, and 3 bases had no gene match. CDR3 size: 14 residues. The CDR3 nucleotides read TGCAGTGCTAGTTCGGGACAGTATAATTCACCCCTCCACTTT. Its translation is CSASSGQYNSPLHF.

This clonotype was found many times. The chain has TRBV24-1 and TRBJ1-1; D remains ambiguous. Germline values: CDR1 KGHDR, CDR2 SFDVKD. V shed 8 bases and J shed 2 bases, with 14 bases lying between them. The CDR3 is made up of 14 amino acids. DNA for the CDR3: TGTGCCACCACTCCCGAAGTTCTTAACACTGAAGCTTTCTTT. Translating it yields CATTPEVLNTEAFF.

J is TRBJ2-4 and V is TRBV6-1; perhaps D is TRBD1 or TRBD2 (5 bases each). The V and J ends lost 1 base and 3 bases respectively, with 10 bases between them. The CDR3 runs to 15 residues. Germline V gives CDR1 MNHNS, CDR2 SASEGT. In DNA form, the CDR3 reads TGTGCCAGCAGTGAAGGAGGGGTACTCAAAAACATTCAGTACTTC. Translating it yields CASSEGGVLKNIQYF.

At least ten counts were recorded for this clonotype. This chain joins TRBV28 and TRBJ2-2; TRBD2 agrees at 8 bases. The CDR3 totals 16 residues. The V gene end was trimmed by 3 bases and the J gene end by 1 base; junction bases not matched to a gene: 4. Germline V gene data show CDR1 as MDHEN and CDR2 as SYDVKM. CDR3 protein: CASSFLAGMNTGELFF. CDR3 sequence (DNA): TGTGCCAGCAGTTTTTTAGCGGGGATGAACACCGGGGAGCTGTTTTTT.

This clonotype was found many times. This sequence joins TRBV5-1 and TRBJ2-5, with 10 bases matching TRBD2. V dropped 2 bases and J dropped 3; count of bases not matched to a gene: 1. The CDR3 is 14 residues long. Germline V gene lookup returns CDR1 SGHRS and CDR2 YFSETQ. The chain's CDR3 is CASSFLAGEETQYF. CDR3 DNA: TGCGCCAGCAGCTTCCTAGCGGGGGAAGAGACCCAGTACTTC.

Turning to this clonotype: This may come from a read error, since a much larger clone is one base off. CDR3 residues: CASIADLGGYTF. The CDR3 DNA follows: TGTGCCAGCATTGCAGACCTTGGAGGCTACACCTTC. The V gene is TRBV2, the J gene TRBJ1-2; D gene unclear. The CDR3 consists of 12 residues. Trimming shortened V by 7 bases and J by 8 bases, and 14 bases separated the two germline ends. In germline, CDR1 is SNHLY, CDR2 FYNNEI.

There are many counts of this clonotype. This chain uses TRBV20-1 with TRBJ2-2; the D is unclear. Germline V lookup: CDR1 DFQATT, CDR2 SNEGSKA (reference sequence). This CDR3 has 12 amino acids. Trimming shortened V by 6 bases and J by 6 bases, and 11 bases separated the two germline ends. This chain's CDR3 is CSARLYSGELFF. Written as DNA, the CDR3 is TGCAGTGCCCGGCTTTACTCCGGGGAGCTGTTTTTT.

This clonotype was seen repeatedly, ten times or more. This chain uses TRBV6-1 with TRBJ2-7, with a weak D call TRBD1 (5 bases). Between the trimmed V and J ends, which lost 7 bases and 2 bases, there was a span of 12 bases. Germline CDR1 reads MNHNS; CDR2 reads SASEGT. The CDR3 contains 13 residues. Here the CDR3 reads CASKGNPPYEQYF. The CDR3 DNA follows: TGTGCCAGCAAGGGGAACCCCCCCTACGAGCAGTACTTC.

The chain links TRBV18 to TRBJ1-5; no clear D. V was shortened by 4 bases and J by 4 bases, with 11 bases between the two germline ends. CDR1 and CDR2 (germline): KGHSH, LQKENI. The CDR3 runs to 14 residues. Here the CDR3 reads CASSLQTGNQPQHF. The DNA for the CDR3 is TGTGCCAGCTCACTCCAGACTGGTAATCAGCCCCAGCATTTT.

This clonotype was seen repeatedly, ten times or more. The chain is built from TRBV10-1 and TRBJ2-5; TRBD2 might be the D (5 bases). CDR3 length: 18 amino acids. V dropped 2 bases and J dropped 2 bases, with 21 bases sitting between them. Germline V lookup: CDR1 WNHNN, CDR2 SYGVQD (reference sequence). The CDR3: CASSERRKAGVGQETQYF. As DNA, the CDR3 is TGCGCCAGCAGTGAGAGGAGAAAGGCGGGCGTGGGGCAAGAGACCCAGTACTTC.

This clonotype came up a few times. V is TRBV6-2 or TRBV6-3 and J is TRBJ2-1; perhaps TRBD1 as D (6 bases). CDR3 size: 16 residues. Germline CDR1 is MNHEY and CDR2 is SVGEGT. Deletions cut 4 bases from V and 0 bases from J, with 13 bases between. DNA of the CDR3: TGTGCCAGCAGTTCGAGGGGGTGGTACTCCTACAATGAGCAGTTCTTC. Protein product: CASSSRGWYSYNEQFF.

The sample holds many counts of this clonotype. The chain carries TRBV30 and TRBJ1-2; D is undetermined. Germline CDR1 reads GTSNPN; CDR2 reads SVGIG (reference sequence). The CDR3 runs to 13 residues. V was cut by 0 bases and J by 7 bases, with 12 bases left in between. CDR3 bases: TGTGCCTGGAGTGTTGGTGTGTCCGGTGGCTACACCTTC. It specifies CAWSVGVSGGYTF.

This clonotype occurred many times. The chain couples TRBV11-2 to TRBJ2-7; D is possibly TRBD1 (6 bases). From germline, CDR1 is SGHAT and CDR2 FQNNGV. Trimming stripped 2 bases from V and 5 bases from J, with 16 bases between. The CDR3 runs to 15 residues. The CDR3 region has the DNA TGTGCCAGCAGCTTAATTTGGGGGCCGTTCCACGAGCAGTACTTC. This encodes CASSLIWGPFHEQYF.

This clonotype was observed many times. V and J are TRBV29-1 and TRBJ2-7; D not certain. The CDR3 runs 12 residues. The germline V gene has CDR1 SQVTM and CDR2 ANQGSEA. Trimming removed 1 base at V and 0 bases at J, with 4 bases between. CDR3 amino acids: CSVEGPSYEQYF. CDR3 in DNA: TGCAGCGTTGAAGGCCCCTCCTACGAGCAGTACTTC.

This clonotype was observed many times. The rearrangement uses TRBV20-1 and TRBJ2-7; 10 bases are a match to TRBD1. The CDR3 has 14 amino acids. V was clipped by 6 bases and J by 5 bases; unmatched bases: 10. The V gene's germline CDR1 is DFQATT and CDR2 SNEGSKA (reference sequence). The CDR3 protein is CSALTGGAPHEQYF. In DNA form, the CDR3 reads TGCAGTGCGCTGACAGGGGGCGCTCCCCACGAGCAGTACTTC.

The rearrangement joins TRBV13 to TRBJ1-1, with no clear D. Trimming shortened V by 4 bases and J by 1 base, and 16 bases separated the two germline ends. CDR3 size: 16 residues. The germline CDR1 and CDR2 sequences are PRHDT and FYEKMQ (reference sequence). The CDR3 here is CASSSYLLTKNTEAFF. The CDR3 DNA reads as TGTGCCAGCAGCTCCTACCTCCTGACAAAGAACACTGAAGCTTTCTTT.

The sample holds many counts of this clonotype. The chain couples TRBV5-1 to TRBJ1-3; 7 nucleotides match TRBD1. V was pared by 3 bases and J by 7 bases, with 10 bases of the junction left unmatched. The CDR3 has 15 residues. Germline CDR1 is SGHRS and CDR2 is YFSETQ. The CDR3 protein is CASSSGTALENTIYF. The CDR3 region has the DNA TGCGCCAGCAGCTCGGGGACAGCTCTGGAGAACACCATATATTTT. The full variable domain, completed using reference TRBV5-1 and TRBJ1-3, is KAGVTQTPRYLIKTRGQQVTLSCSPISGHRSVSWYQQTPGQGLQFLFEYFSETQRNKGNFPGRFSGRQFSNSRSEMNVSTLELGDSALYLCASSSGTALENTIYFGEGSWLTVV.

This clonotype was counted many times. This rearrangement joins TRBV6-1 to TRBJ2-7; 7 bases fit TRBD1. CDR3 length: 14 amino acids. Germline loops: CDR1 MNHNS, CDR2 SASEGT. V trimming: 7 bases; J trimming: 4 bases; junction bases outside the gene matches: 10. For the CDR3, the DNA is TGTGCCAGCATTGGACAGGACTTACCTTACGAGCAGTACTTC. Amino acids: CASIGQDLPYEQYF.

This clonotype was recorded many times. The rearrangement uses TRBV6-4 and TRBJ1-5, with unresolved D. The CDR3 is made up of 17 amino acids. V was cut by 3 bases and J by 0 bases, with 15 bases left in between. CDR1 and CDR2 from the germline V gene are MRHNA and SNTAGT. CDR3 region: CASSEGFRLHSNQPQHF. In nucleotides, the CDR3 is TGTGCCAGCAGTGAGGGGTTTAGGCTCCATAGCAATCAGCCCCAGCATTTT.